Following are 17 T cell receptor beta chains from one sample sequenced in a study of shared clonotypes between healthy human individuals. Sequencing was performed with immunoSEQ multiplex PCR; in TCRdb, only in-frame clones are kept and a portion is missing. The sample lists over a million clones, more than 95% seen once, with roughly 1.2% in the top ten. Material for sequencing was naive CD4+ T cells sorted from blood. Noted subset: CD45RA+ positively selected. The receptors were gathered from a young man in good health.

As concerns this clone: This sample includes further DNA sequences coding for the same CDR3. V gene TRBV18 combines with J gene TRBJ2-5; 7 positions agree with TRBD1. The ends lost 3 bases at V and 5 bases at J; junction bases unmatched: 3. Germline V lookup: CDR1 KGHSH, CDR2 LQKENI. CDR3 length equals 13 residues. CDR3 sequence reads: CASSPGQDETQYF. As DNA, the CDR3 is TGTGCCAGCTCACCTGGACAGGATGAGACCCAGTACTTC.

This clone was counted between two and nine times. The J gene is TRBJ1-4, the V gene TRBV11-2, with 11 bases identical to TRBD1. The V gene's germline CDR1 is SGHAT and CDR2 FQNNGV. V trimming: 1 base; J trimming: 14 bases; junction bases outside the gene matches: 3. The CDR3 has 13 amino acids. CDR3 loop: CASSLGTGGMLFF. CDR3 in DNA: TGTGCCAGCAGCTTAGGGACAGGGGGCATGCTGTTTTTT.

The V call is TRBV28, the J call TRBJ2-1, with D possibly matching TRBD1 (6 bases). This CDR3 comprises 14 residues. From germline, CDR1 is MDHEN and CDR2 SYDVKM. V lost 3 bases and J 7 bases, leaving 13 bases between the germline ends. The CDR3 DNA follows: TGTGCCAGCAGTTTTGACAGGACCCGAAATGAGCAGTTCTTC. Translation gives CASSFDRTRNEQFF.

The rearrangement links TRBV19 to TRBJ2-1; D not certain. The length of the CDR3 is 14 residues. With 4 bases removed from V and 7 bases from J, the gap between germline ends came to 14 bases. Germline lookup yields CDR1 LNHDA and CDR2 SQIVND (reference sequence). DNA for the CDR3: TGTGCCAGTAGTAATGCGGCCGGAATGAATGAGCAGTTCTTC. It encodes CASSNAAGMNEQFF.

This clone was counted once. The chain joins TRBV9 to TRBJ2-3; the D is unclear. The V and J ends lost 4 bases and 2 bases respectively, with 11 bases between them. Germline V lookup: CDR1 SGDLS, CDR2 YYNGEE. The CDR3 is made up of 14 amino acids. The chain's CDR3 is CASSSRPITDTQYF. DNA of the CDR3: TGTGCCAGCAGCTCCCGACCTATCACAGATACGCAGTATTTT.

CDR3 in DNA: TGTGCCAGCAGCGTAGCTGGAGGGTCTTCTGGGGCCAACGTCCTGACTTTC. Its translation is CASSVAGGSSGANVLTF. The rearrangement uses TRBV9 and TRBJ2-6; perhaps TRBD2 as D (6 bases). Germline CDR1 and CDR2: SGDLS and YYNGEE. This CDR3 is built from 17 residues. Deletions cut 0 bases from V and 1 base from J, with 11 bases between.

The rearrangement uses TRBV5-1 and TRBJ2-7, with 10 bases that match TRBD1. The junction had 15 bases not matched to a gene; V was cut back by 6 bases and J by 0 bases. Germline V gives CDR1 SGHRS, CDR2 YFSETQ. The CDR3 has 18 amino acids. The CDR3 reads CASNPPPKDRGSSYEQYF. CDR3 bases: TGCGCCAGCAACCCGCCCCCGAAGGACAGGGGGAGCTCCTACGAGCAGTACTTC.

The chain carries TRBV7-2 and TRBJ1-1; D call uncertain. The CDR3 has 16 residues. Germline assignment: CDR1 SGHTA and CDR2 FQGNSA. The ends were cut back, 7 bases at V and 1 base at J, with 19 bases in the middle. CDR3 bases: TGTGCCAGCACCCGAAAAGCCCGATTCACGAACACTGAAGCTTTCTTT. Translating it yields CASTRKARFTNTEAFF.

V gene TRBV1 combines with J gene TRBJ2-4; the DNA was not used to check the table's D call, TRBD2. TRBV1 has pseudogene status. The CDR3 contains 18 residues. The CDR3 spells CTSSLNRATEIAKNIQYF. The CDR3 DNA reads as TGCACCAGCAGCCTGAACCGAGCGACCGAAATAGCCAAAAACATTCAGTACTTC.

The V call is TRBV7-9, the J call TRBJ2-7; 10 nucleotides match TRBD2. The CDR3 has 15 amino acids. Germline lookup yields CDR1 SEHNR and CDR2 FQNEAQ (reference sequence). J was trimmed by 3 bases and V by 3 bases; bases with no gene match: 5. The CDR3 loop is CASSFRTSGRYEQYF. CDR3 sequence (DNA): TGTGCCAGCAGCTTTCGGACTAGCGGACGCTACGAGCAGTACTTC.

The genes are TRBV5-1 and TRBJ2-2; possible D gene TRBD1, 5 bases. Germline V gene sequence: CDR1 SGHRS, CDR2 YFSETQ. The CDR3 totals 17 residues. V was cut by 4 bases and J by 3 bases, with 19 bases left in between. The CDR3 loop is CASSLPTDSRYTGELFF. The DNA for the CDR3 is TGCGCCAGCAGCCTCCCTACCGACAGCAGATACACCGGGGAGCTGTTTTTT. The whole variable domain, remainder taken from reference TRBV5-1 and TRBJ2-2, is KAGVTQTPRYLIKTRGQQVTLSCSPISGHRSVSWYQQTPGQGLQFLFEYFSETQRNKGNFPGRFSGRQFSNSRSEMNVSTLELGDSALYLCASSLPTDSRYTGELFFGEGSRLTVL.

The chain joins TRBV12-5 to TRBJ2-3, with 9 bases that match TRBD1. Losses at the gene ends were 4 bases for V and 3 bases for J; bases not matched to a gene: 14. Germline CDR1 LGHNT, CDR2 FRNRAP. The CDR3 is 18 residues long. The CDR3 protein is CASGSDTGHRGRTDTQYF. CDR3 DNA: TGTGCTAGTGGTTCAGACACCGGTCACAGGGGGCGGACAGATACGCAGTATTTT.

The chain combines TRBV19 with TRBJ1-2; perhaps TRBD1 as D (5 bases). Germline CDR1 reads LNHDA; CDR2 reads SQIVND (reference sequence). V was trimmed by 5 bases and J by 2 bases, leaving 12 bases between them. This CDR3 comprises 14 residues. The CDR3 here is CASSSPDSNYGYTF. In nucleotides, the CDR3 is TGTGCCAGTAGTTCTCCCGACAGCAACTATGGCTACACCTTC.

This chain uses TRBV7-8 with TRBJ2-1; D may correspond to TRBD1 or TRBD2 (6 bases each). Germline values: CDR1 SGHVS, CDR2 FQNEAQ. Trimming pared 5 bases from V and 9 bases from J, leaving 11 bases between. CDR3 length equals 12 residues. The CDR3 DNA is TGTGCCAGCAGCCTAGGGGGGTCTGAGCAGTTCTTC. This gives the protein CASSLGGSEQFF.

Points on this clone: The same CDR3 arises from other DNA sequences in this sample as well. This sequence joins TRBV7-2 and TRBJ2-1; 9 nucleotides align to TRBD2. V shed 0 bases and J 7 bases; nucleotides not matched to a gene: 4. The CDR3 has 15 residues. The germline V gene has CDR1 SGHTA and CDR2 FQGNSA. The CDR3 is CASSLAGGRGNEQFF. CDR3 nucleotides: TGTGCCAGCAGCTTAGCGGGCGGGAGGGGTAATGAGCAGTTCTTC.

V usage is TRBV30 and J usage is TRBJ1-5; D uncertain. The V gene lost 2 bases and the J gene lost 7 bases, with 15 bases spanning the gap. Germline V gene sequence: CDR1 GTSNPN, CDR2 SVGIG (reference sequence). CDR3 length equals 14 residues. The CDR3 nucleotides read TGTGCCTGGAGTAAGGAATCACCCCGCCAGCCCCAGCATTTT. This sequence encodes CAWSKESPRQPQHF.

In the case of this clone: Other DNA sequences of this sample code for an identical CDR3. The chain links TRBV7-9 to TRBJ2-7, with TRBD1 matching over 9 bases. The CDR3 length is 13 residues. The trim removed 5 bases at V and 3 bases at J, leaving 2 bases unmatched. The germline V gene has CDR1 SEHNR and CDR2 FQNEAQ (reference sequence). The CDR3 reads CASSGTGSYEQYF. The CDR3 DNA reads TGTGCCAGCAGCGGGACAGGGAGCTACGAGCAGTACTTC. Using reference TRBV7-9 and TRBJ2-7 for the parts outside the CDR3, the full variable domain is DTGVSQNPRHKITKRGQNVTFRCDPISEHNRLYWYRQTLGQGPEFLTYFQNEAQLEKSRLLSDRFSAERPKGSFSTLEIQRTEQGDSAMYLCASSGTGSYEQYFGPGTRLTVT.